These 8 T cell receptor beta chains were all obtained from the same sample, sequenced in a study of prognosis after radiotherapy for stage I lung cancer. From genomic DNA, TCR beta CDR3 was amplified by two-round multiplex PCR. First-round PCR employed TRBV- and TRBJ-specific primers for each gene. One entry per CDR3 protein results from TCRdb running MiXCR on the multiplex PCR reads. The sample has about 59,000 distinct CDR3 sequences; around a quarter are singletons. This specimen was PBMCs, taken before or after stereotactic body radiation therapy (not recorded which). These receptors originate from a donor over 45 with non-small cell lung cancer.

Only one count was recorded for this clonotype. This is likely a read error, given that the CDR3 carries no conserved phenylalanine or tryptophan at its end. This sequence joins TRBV9 and TRBJ2-6; 11 bases fit TRBD1. Looked up from germline, CDR1 is SGDLS and CDR2 is YYNGEE. This CDR3 region has 19 residues. Losses at the gene ends were 4 bases for V and 9 bases for J; bases not matched to a gene: 18. As DNA, the CDR3 is TGTGCCAGCAGCTCCCACCCCGGGACAGGGGGGTCTGCGGACAACGTCCTGACTCTC. It yields the protein CASSSHPGTGGSADNVLTL.

This clonotype was recorded once. A far larger clone is off by one base, so a read error is likely. The CDR3 DNA reads as TGTGCCAGCAGGGGGGAAGCTAACAATGAGCAGTTCTTC. Its translation is CASRGEANNEQFF. The rearrangement links TRBV6-8 to TRBJ2-1; either TRBD1 or TRBD2 may fit D (5 bases each). V lost 6 bases and J 5 bases, leaving 11 bases between the germline ends. Germline loops: CDR1 MNHGY, CDR2 SAAAGT. The CDR3 has 13 amino acids.

In regard to this clonotype: This may stem from a read error, because a much larger clone lies one nucleotide away. The chain employs TRBV19 and TRBJ1-1; possibly TRBD1 for D (6 bases). The CDR3 has 14 amino acids. The germline V gene encodes CDR1 LNHDA and CDR2 SQIVND (reference sequence). The DNA for the CDR3 is TGTGCCAGTAGTATGCAGGGGTTGAACACTGTAGCTTTCTTT. It codes for CASSMQGLNTVAFF.

The chain links TRBV4-2 to TRBJ2-1; D may be TRBD1 (5 bases). The germline V gene encodes CDR1 LGHNA and CDR2 YNFKEQ. V was clipped by 3 bases and J by 10 bases, with 19 bases between them. The CDR3 contains 15 residues. CDR3 coding DNA: TGTGCCAGCAGCCAGACATACGGCGGACACTCAGAGCAGTTCTTC. Protein: CASSQTYGGHSEQFF.

Ten or more counts support this clonotype. The J gene is TRBJ2-3, the V gene TRBV12-3 or TRBV12-4, with a possible D match to TRBD1 (5 bases). Trimming cost V 6 bases and J 8 bases, with 24 bases left between them. The CDR3 is 16 residues long. Here the CDR3 reads CASSQRGGQGTGTQYF. The CDR3 nucleotides are TGTGCCAGCAGCCAAAGGGGCGGCCAGGGCACGGGTACGCAGTATTTT.

In this sample, this clonotype turned up many times. The chain has TRBV7-3 and TRBJ2-1, with TRBD1 matching 7 bases. This CDR3 has 13 residues. Germline loops: CDR1 SGHTA, CDR2 FQGTGA. Unmatched junction bases numbered 2, after V lost 2 bases and J lost 7 bases. Here the CDR3 DNA reads TGTGCCAGCAGCTTAGACAGGGCGAATGAGCAGTTCTTC. Translation gives CASSLDRANEQFF.

A few counts support this clonotype. Given a much more abundant clone one base away, this may be a read error. The V call is TRBV20-1, the J call TRBJ2-5; D is uncertain. Germline-derived CDR1 and CDR2 are DFQATT and SNEGSKA (reference sequence). This CDR3 has 10 residues. The CDR3 region is CSAERENQYF. The CDR3 nucleotides are TGCAGTGCCGAGCGAGAGAACCAGTACTTC.

This clonotype came up many times. The chain has TRBV12-3 or TRBV12-4 and TRBJ2-5, with D maybe TRBD1 (6 bases). V was pared by 6 bases and J by 1 base, with 12 bases between. The CDR3 runs 14 residues. This CDR3 reads CASSIQGIQETQYF. CDR3 coding DNA: TGTGCCAGCAGCATACAGGGTATCCAAGAGACCCAGTACTTC.